The 16 T cell receptor beta chains reported below all come from one sample, sequenced in a study of T cell responses to AZD1222 COVID-19 vaccine. TCRdb keeps only in-frame clones here, not all; method: immunoSEQ multiplex PCR. The sample holds some 150,000 clones; more than 70% are singletons and the top ten take just under 3%. Source: peripheral blood, taken on day 0 of AZD1222 vaccination. Source of these receptors: an adult in good health.

The gene calls are TRBV27 and TRBJ2-1; 11 positions agree with TRBD2. Germline assignment: CDR1 MNHEY and CDR2 SMNVEV (reference sequence). The CDR3 spans 17 residues. The ends lost 6 bases at V and 0 bases at J; junction bases unmatched: 7. The CDR3 loop is CASSKLSGRASYNEQFF. The CDR3 DNA is TGTGCCAGCAGCAAACTTAGCGGGAGGGCCTCCTACAATGAGCAGTTCTTC.

V and J are TRBV18 and TRBJ2-7; maybe TRBD1 (5 bases). Germline V gene lookup returns CDR1 KGHSH and CDR2 LQKENI. Trimming took 2 bases from V and 6 from J, leaving 11 bases between them. The CDR3 consists of 13 residues. The CDR3 nucleotides are TGTGCCAGCTCACCAGTAGGGGCCCGCGAGCAGTACTTC. It specifies CASSPVGAREQYF.

This clone was seen only once. This chain uses TRBV19 with TRBJ2-5; tentatively, D is TRBD1 or TRBD2 (5 bases each). The CDR3 spans 13 residues. Germline loops: CDR1 LNHDA, CDR2 SQIVND (reference sequence). Trimming took 5 bases from V and 5 from J, leaving 12 bases between them. In DNA, the CDR3 is TGTGCCAGTAGTTCAGGGTGGGGGGAGACCCAGTACTTC. This codes for CASSSGWGETQYF.

This sequence joins TRBV11-2 and TRBJ2-7, with 7 bases aligning to TRBD2. CDR1 is SGHAT and CDR2 is FQNNGV in the germline V gene. V was pared by 4 bases and J by 0 bases, with 9 bases of the junction left unmatched. The CDR3 consists of 16 residues. CDR3 DNA sequence: TGTGCCAGCAGCTCCCCGGGGAGCGGGGTCTCCTACGAGCAGTACTTC. It is translated as CASSSPGSGVSYEQYF.

This rearrangement joins TRBV19 to TRBJ1-5; the D gene is possibly TRBD1 (6 bases). Between the trimmed V and J ends, which lost 4 bases and 3 bases, there was a span of 13 bases. The germline CDR1 and CDR2 sequences are LNHDA and SQIVND (reference sequence). The CDR3 length is 15 residues. CDR3 residues: CASSTYRALNQPQHF. Here the CDR3 DNA reads TGTGCCAGTAGTACGTACAGGGCTCTCAATCAGCCCCAGCATTTT.

The chain joins TRBV25-1 to TRBJ2-1; tentative D call: TRBD2 (7 bases). CDR3 length: 15 amino acids. In germline, CDR1 is MGHDK, CDR2 SYGVNS. Trimming left V 3 bases short and J 8 bases short, with 17 bases between. CDR3: CASSDAGAGVDEQFF. CDR3 coding DNA: TGTGCCAGCAGTGACGCGGGAGCAGGGGTGGATGAGCAGTTCTTC.

This clone appeared once. The rearrangement joins TRBV6-6 to TRBJ2-7; 9 nucleotides match TRBD1. This CDR3 comprises 16 residues. After removal of 2 bases from V and 3 bases from J, the junction contained 8 bases not matched to a gene. Germline values: CDR1 MNHNY, CDR2 SVGAGI (reference sequence). The CDR3: CASSYPPGTGSYEQYF. CDR3 DNA: TGTGCCAGCAGTTACCCCCCCGGGACAGGGAGCTACGAGCAGTACTTC.

This chain uses TRBV30 with TRBJ2-5, with D possibly being TRBD1 or TRBD2 (5 bases each). The CDR3 length is 13 residues. Germline assignment: CDR1 GTSNPN and CDR2 SVGIG (reference sequence). V lost 8 bases and J 7 bases, leaving 20 bases between the germline ends. CDR3 in DNA: TGTGCCGGCAATCGCGGGTGGGACGGGACCCAGTACTTC. Translated, it gives CAGNRGWDGTQYF.

This chain joins TRBV3-1 (or the pseudogene TRBV3-2) and TRBJ2-7; D remains unclear. The CDR3 is made up of 14 amino acids. V was pared by 4 bases and J by 0 bases, with 10 bases between. Germline values: CDR1 LGHDT, CDR2 YNNKEL (reference sequence). The CDR3 spells CASSRTTASYEQYF. CDR3 DNA sequence: TGTGCCAGCAGCCGCACAACGGCCTCCTACGAGCAGTACTTC.

The V call is TRBV6-1, the J call TRBJ1-2; D gene unclear. The CDR3 length is 15 residues. The V and J ends lost 1 base and 4 bases respectively, with 13 bases between them. Germline V gene data show CDR1 as MNHNS and CDR2 as SASEGT. The chain's CDR3 is CASSEVLQPIYGYTF. The DNA for the CDR3 is TGTGCCAGCAGTGAAGTGCTTCAGCCAATCTATGGCTACACCTTC.

This clone was counted only a few times. The J gene is TRBJ2-7, the V gene TRBV28; TRBD1 agrees at 9 bases. Germline V gene data show CDR1 as MDHEN and CDR2 as SYDVKM. The CDR3 is 18 amino acids. Germline trimming cut 5 bases from V and 2 bases from J; bases unmatched to any gene: 16. CDR3 DNA sequence: TGTGCCAGCAGTCACCATTTATTCCGGGACAGGGTAACCTACGAGCAGTACTTC. This encodes CASSHHLFRDRVTYEQYF.

The chain carries TRBV5-1 and TRBJ1-6, with 10 nucleotides matching TRBD1. J lost 8 bases, V lost 4 bases, and 6 bases had no gene match. The CDR3 covers 15 residues. The V gene's germline CDR1 is SGHRS and CDR2 YFSETQ. The CDR3 region is CASSKDGTGDSPLHF. DNA for the CDR3: TGCGCCAGCAGCAAGGACGGGACAGGGGATTCACCCCTCCACTTT.

This clone was picked up one time. J is TRBJ2-3 and V is TRBV5-1, with 10 bases that match TRBD1. The J segment lost 0 bases and the V segment lost 3 bases, leaving 7 bases of the junction unmatched. Germline assignment: CDR1 SGHRS and CDR2 YFSETQ. The CDR3 consists of 17 residues. CDR3 residues: CASSWTGTGASTDTQYF. CDR3 bases: TGCGCCAGCAGCTGGACCGGGACAGGGGCTAGCACAGATACGCAGTATTTT.

The chain recombines TRBV7-9 with TRBJ1-6; D call uncertain. Germline V gene data show CDR1 as SEHNR and CDR2 as FQNEAQ (reference sequence). Trimming removed 2 bases at V and 7 bases at J, with 12 bases between. This CDR3 spans 15 amino acids. In DNA form, the CDR3 reads TGTGCCAGCAGCTTAACCCGGGGAAGCAATTCACCCCTCCACTTT. The encoded protein is CASSLTRGSNSPLHF.

The rearrangement joins TRBV18 to TRBJ1-2; 10 bases align to TRBD1. The V gene's germline CDR1 is KGHSH and CDR2 LQKENI. The CDR3 has 16 residues. V shed 3 bases and J 8 bases; nucleotides not matched to a gene: 12. The CDR3 loop is CASSPQGQGLKDGYTF. CDR3 bases: TGTGCCAGCTCACCCCAGGGACAGGGGTTAAAGGACGGCTACACCTTC.

The rearrangement links TRBV6-5 to TRBJ2-7; D call uncertain. The V end was cut by 7 bases, the J end by 4 bases, with 20 bases between. In germline, CDR1 is MNHEY, CDR2 SVGAGI. The CDR3 contains 15 residues. The CDR3 is CASTDPRMMTYEQYF. The DNA for the CDR3 is TGTGCCAGCACGGACCCCCGTATGATGACTTACGAGCAGTACTTC.